Each of the 22 T cell receptor beta chains below was sequenced from the same sample in a study of blood T cell repertoires in COVID-19. Clones were sequenced by immunoSEQ multiplex PCR, and TCRdb holds only the in-frame ones, with some missing. The table shows 160,000 or so clones, with 85% to 90% occurring only once. Sequenced input: PBMCs or T cells enriched from blood (not recorded which). The receptor set was obtained from a woman aged 50 to 65 who had recovered from COVID-19.

The chain combines TRBV11-2 with TRBJ2-5; unclear D gene. Germline CDR1 is SGHAT and CDR2 is FQNNGV. This CDR3 has 15 amino acids. V was clipped by 4 bases and J by 2 bases, with 14 bases between them. The CDR3 nucleotides are TGTGCCAGCAGCTCCGGGTCAAACCCACAAGAGACCCAGTACTTC. Translating gives CASSSGSNPQETQYF.

This chain connects TRBV2 to TRBJ1-1, with TRBD1 as a possible D gene (6 bases). The CDR3 is made up of 12 amino acids. V was pared by 5 bases and J by 6 bases, with 10 bases between. CDR1 and CDR2 from the germline V gene are SNHLY and FYNNEI. The CDR3 loop reads CASSYRVSEAFF. The CDR3 coding sequence is TGTGCCAGCAGTTACAGGGTTTCTGAAGCTTTCTTT.

J is TRBJ2-5 and V is TRBV5-1; 9 bases fit TRBD2. The junction had 9 bases not matched to a gene; V was cut back by 4 bases and J by 5 bases. In germline, CDR1 is SGHRS, CDR2 YFSETQ. This CDR3 contains 15 residues. Here the CDR3 reads CASSSGTSSGETQYF. CDR3 in DNA: TGCGCCAGCAGCAGTGGGACTAGCTCGGGGGAGACCCAGTACTTC.

The chain has TRBV2 and TRBJ1-4; 10 bases match TRBD1. V dropped 6 bases and J dropped 3; count of bases not matched to a gene: 4. The CDR3 is 15 amino acids. The germline CDR1 and CDR2 sequences are SNHLY and FYNNEI. The CDR3 DNA is TGTGCCAGCAGAGACAGGGGGCGGTCTAATGAAAAACTGTTTTTT. This gives the protein CASRDRGRSNEKLFF.

This chain links TRBV6-5 with TRBJ2-7, with D unresolved. Germline CDR1 is MNHEY and CDR2 is SVGAGI. This CDR3 spans 12 amino acids. V lost 6 bases and J 0 bases, leaving 6 bases between the germline ends. The CDR3 here is CASRTGSYEQYF. The CDR3 DNA sequence: TGTGCCAGCAGGACGGGCTCCTACGAGCAGTACTTC.

The chain employs TRBV27 and TRBJ1-1, with D possibly being TRBD1 (5 bases). The germline CDR1 and CDR2 sequences are MNHEY and SMNVEV (reference sequence). The CDR3 covers 14 residues. Trimming cost V 3 bases and J 1 base, with 9 bases left between them. DNA for the CDR3: TGTGCCAGCAGTTTTGGGCAGGGGAACACTGAAGCTTTCTTT. Its translation: CASSFGQGNTEAFF.

The gene calls are TRBV6-5 and TRBJ2-7; TRBD1 aligns across 11 bases. The CDR3 sequence is 16 residues long. Germline CDR1 and CDR2: MNHEY and SVGAGI. J was trimmed by 3 bases and V by 2 bases; bases with no gene match: 6. The CDR3 nucleotides are TGTGCCAGCAGTTACCCGAAGGGACAGGGGGACTACGAGCAGTACTTC. Its protein product is CASSYPKGQGDYEQYF.

This rearrangement joins TRBV7-2 to TRBJ2-1; D possibly corresponds to TRBD1 (6 bases). Germline CDR1 is SGHTA and CDR2 is FQGNSA. The CDR3 is made up of 15 amino acids. V lost 2 bases and J 5 bases, leaving 13 bases between the germline ends. CDR3 DNA sequence: TGTGCCAGCAGCTTAATTGGACAGACCCACAATGAGCAGTTCTTC. This gives the protein CASSLIGQTHNEQFF.

The V and J genes are TRBV7-9 and TRBJ2-2, with D perhaps TRBD2 (7 bases). This CDR3 region has 14 residues. The ends were cut back, 3 bases at V and 7 bases at J, with 12 bases in the middle. Germline V gene lookup returns CDR1 SEHNR and CDR2 FQNEAQ (reference sequence). Here the CDR3 DNA reads TGTGCCAGCAGCTTCCGGGGGGCCTACGGGGAGCTGTTTTTT. Protein product: CASSFRGAYGELFF.

The gene calls are TRBV6-5 and TRBJ2-1; 8 bases fit TRBD2. Germline lookup yields CDR1 MNHEY and CDR2 SVGAGI. This CDR3 contains 15 residues. The J segment lost 5 bases and the V segment lost 2 bases, leaving 5 bases of the junction unmatched. The CDR3 DNA sequence: TGTGCCAGCAGTTACAGGTCTAGCGGGCACAATGAGCAGTTCTTC. Its protein is CASSYRSSGHNEQFF.

V and J are TRBV29-1 and TRBJ1-1; D possibly corresponds to TRBD1 (5 bases). Trimming removed 6 bases from V and 6 bases from J, with 17 bases in between. This CDR3 spans 13 amino acids. CDR1 is SQVTM, CDR2 ANQGSEA, per germline. The CDR3 sequence: CSVGGGWVPEAFF. CDR3 coding DNA: TGCAGCGTCGGCGGGGGTTGGGTTCCTGAAGCTTTCTTT. Drawing the rest from reference TRBV29-1 and TRBJ1-1, the complete variable domain is SAVISQKPSRDICQRGTSLTIQCQVDSQVTMMFWYRQQPGQSLTLIATANQGSEATYESGFVIDKFPISRPNLTFSTLTVSNMSPEDSSIYLCSVGGGWVPEAFFGQGTRLTVV.

V and J are TRBV7-6 and TRBJ2-5; 9 bases are shared with TRBD1. The V gene's germline CDR1 is SGHVS and CDR2 FNYEAQ. The ends lost 5 bases at V and 2 bases at J; junction bases unmatched: 9. The CDR3 extends over 16 amino acids. The CDR3 coding sequence is TGTGCCAGCAGCACCGTGACAGGGGGGCGGCAAGAGACCCAGTACTTC. This sequence encodes CASSTVTGGRQETQYF.

This chain joins TRBV9 and TRBJ2-3, with D maybe TRBD2 (6 bases). Germline CDR1 reads SGDLS; CDR2 reads YYNGEE. The CDR3 length is 15 residues. With 0 bases removed from V and 2 bases from J, the gap between germline ends came to 10 bases. CDR3 nucleotides: TGTGCCAGCAGCGTAGATCGGGGGATCACAGATACGCAGTATTTT. Residues: CASSVDRGITDTQYF.

The chain combines TRBV9 with TRBJ2-5, with TRBD2 identical over 9 bases. Germline CDR1 and CDR2: SGDLS and YYNGEE. The J segment lost 2 bases and the V segment lost 3 bases, leaving 2 bases of the junction unmatched. This CDR3 is built from 14 residues. The CDR3 coding sequence is TGTGCCAGCAGCGCCCTAGCGGGGCAAGAGACCCAGTACTTC. It translates to CASSALAGQETQYF.

The rearrangement joins TRBV4-1 to TRBJ2-3; TRBD2 matches 10 bases. CDR3 length equals 18 residues. Per germline, CDR1 MGHRA and CDR2 YSYEKL. Trimming removed 3 bases from V and 4 bases from J; junction bases left unmatched: 13. CDR3 bases: TGCGCCAGCAGCCAGACCCCCGTCTTAGCGGGGGGTGCAGATACGCAGTATTTT. Residues: CASSQTPVLAGGADTQYF.

This clone was seen just once. V and J are TRBV4-2 and TRBJ1-2, with D perhaps TRBD1 (6 bases). CDR3 size: 17 residues. The V gene lost 0 bases and the J gene lost 4 bases, with 18 bases spanning the gap. Germline V gives CDR1 LGHNA, CDR2 YNFKEQ. CDR3 sequence reads: CASSQEIRTALIYGYTF. The CDR3, as DNA: TGTGCCAGCAGCCAAGAAATAAGGACAGCGCTTATCTATGGCTACACCTTC.

The genes are TRBV4-3 and TRBJ2-1, with TRBD2 matching over 14 bases. CDR1 and CDR2 (germline): LGHNA, YSLEER. The CDR3 has 18 amino acids. The J segment lost 8 bases and the V segment lost 4 bases, leaving 13 bases of the junction unmatched. CDR3 loop: CASSRGGTSGGPLDEQFF. For the CDR3, the DNA is TGCGCCAGCAGCCGAGGCGGGACTAGCGGGGGTCCCCTCGATGAGCAGTTCTTC.

This clone was seen a few times. The rearrangement links TRBV18 to TRBJ1-2, with TRBD1 identical over 7 bases. The germline V gene encodes CDR1 KGHSH and CDR2 LQKENI. This CDR3 spans 18 amino acids. J was trimmed by 3 bases and V by 2 bases; bases with no gene match: 15. The CDR3 nucleotides are TGTGCCAGCTCACCATTACGACTGACAGGGATGGGGGACTATGGCTACACCTTC. This sequence encodes CASSPLRLTGMGDYGYTF.

The chain recombines TRBV5-6 with TRBJ2-1; 8 bases map to TRBD1. Per germline, CDR1 SGHDT and CDR2 YYEEEE. The junction had 12 bases not matched to a gene; V was cut back by 0 bases and J by 10 bases. The CDR3 has 16 amino acids. The CDR3 sequence: CASSLAGTGPLGEQFF. The CDR3 bases are TGTGCCAGCAGCTTGGCCGGGACAGGTCCCCTCGGAGAGCAGTTCTTC.

J is TRBJ2-5 and V is TRBV5-1; D might be TRBD2 (5 bases). The germline V and J ends were trimmed by 4 bases and 5 bases, with 18 bases remaining between them. The CDR3 totals 15 residues. Germline assignment: CDR1 SGHRS and CDR2 YFSETQ. CDR3 in amino acids: CASSLRPAGGETQYF. CDR3 nucleotides: TGCGCCAGCAGCCTCCGCCCCGCAGGCGGGGAGACCCAGTACTTC.

This chain links TRBV5-4 with TRBJ1-2; 7 nucleotides line up with TRBD1. This CDR3 is built from 13 residues. Trimming at V came to 3 bases and at J to 8 bases, leaving 7 bases not matched to a gene. Germline loops: CDR1 SGHNT, CDR2 YYREEE (reference sequence). The CDR3 reads CASSSATGNGYTF. CDR3 nucleotides: TGTGCCAGCAGCTCGGCGACAGGGAACGGCTACACCTTC.

This rearrangement joins TRBV9 to TRBJ1-2, with D maybe TRBD1 (6 bases). V was cut by 3 bases and J by 3 bases, with 21 bases left in between. This CDR3 has 17 residues. Germline-derived CDR1 and CDR2 are SGDLS and YYNGEE. Here the CDR3 DNA reads TGTGCCAGCAGCGAACGACAGGTACCGACCCCCTACTATGGCTACACCTTC. It translates to CASSERQVPTPYYGYTF.